The clone carrying this TCR beta chain has a handful of counts. The assay was immunoSEQ multiplex PCR, and TCRdb's table has in-frame clones only and misses some. The table lists approximately 580,000 clones, around 78% of them singletons. The sample is drawn from a study of shared T cell receptors in the human thymus. Separately, the same data were catalogued under a study of human thymus T cells. That report notes: The donors were infants in Finland with congenital heart defects, otherwise immunologically healthy.

Sequenced material: thymocytes. The TCR originated in a boy younger than two with a congenital heart defect.

DNA of the CDR3: TGTGCCAGCAGGGGGCCTGTTGGCTACGAGCAGTACTTC. As protein: CASRGPVGYEQYF. The chain is built from TRBV27 and TRBJ2-7; D possibly corresponds to TRBD1 (5 bases). CDR1 is MNHEY and CDR2 is SMNVEV in the germline V gene (reference sequence). The CDR3 totals 13 residues. V dropped 6 bases and J dropped 3 bases, with 12 bases sitting between them.